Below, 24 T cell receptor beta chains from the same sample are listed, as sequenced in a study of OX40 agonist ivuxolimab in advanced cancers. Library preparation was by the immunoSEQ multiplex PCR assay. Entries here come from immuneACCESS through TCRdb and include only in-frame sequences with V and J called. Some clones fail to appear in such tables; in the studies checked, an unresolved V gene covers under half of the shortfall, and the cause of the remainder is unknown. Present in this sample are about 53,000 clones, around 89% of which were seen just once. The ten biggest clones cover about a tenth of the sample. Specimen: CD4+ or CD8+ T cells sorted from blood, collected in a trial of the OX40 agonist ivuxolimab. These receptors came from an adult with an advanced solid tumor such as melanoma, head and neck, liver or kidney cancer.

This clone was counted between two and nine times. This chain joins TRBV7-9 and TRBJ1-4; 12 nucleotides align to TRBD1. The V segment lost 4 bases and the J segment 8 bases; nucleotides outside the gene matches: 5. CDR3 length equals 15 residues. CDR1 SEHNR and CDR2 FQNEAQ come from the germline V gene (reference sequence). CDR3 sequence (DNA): TGTGCCAGCAGCTATGCCGGGACAGGGGGCGAAAAACTGTTTTTT. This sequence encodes CASSYAGTGGEKLFF.

DNA of the CDR3: TGTGCCAGCAGCAAGACTAGCGGGAGGATTCCCGGGGAGCTGTTTTTT. This codes for CASSKTSGRIPGELFF. The rearrangement links TRBV28 to TRBJ2-2, with 13 nucleotides matching TRBD2. V shed 6 bases and J 6 bases; nucleotides not matched to a gene: 7. Germline V CDR1 and CDR2: MDHEN, SYDVKM. The CDR3 has 16 residues.

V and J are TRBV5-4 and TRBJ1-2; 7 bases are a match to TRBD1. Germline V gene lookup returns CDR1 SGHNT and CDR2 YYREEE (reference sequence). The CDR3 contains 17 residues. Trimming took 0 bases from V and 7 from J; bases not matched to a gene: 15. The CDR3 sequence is CASSLGGPGGGAAGYTF. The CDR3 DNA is TGTGCCAGCAGCTTGGGTGGCCCGGGAGGGGGCGCGGCTGGCTACACCTTC. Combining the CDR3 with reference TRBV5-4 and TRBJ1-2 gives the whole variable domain ETGVTQSPTHLIKTRGQQVTLRCSSQSGHNTVSWYQQALGQGPQFIFQYYREEENGRGNFPPRFSGLQFPNYSSELNVNALELDDSALYLCASSLGGPGGGAAGYTFGSGTRLTVV.

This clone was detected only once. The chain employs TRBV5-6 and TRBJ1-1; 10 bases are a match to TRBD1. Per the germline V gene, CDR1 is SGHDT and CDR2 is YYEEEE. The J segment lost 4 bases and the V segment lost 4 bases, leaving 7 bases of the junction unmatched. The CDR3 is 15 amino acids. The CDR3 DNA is TGTGCCAGCAGCCCAGGCGGGACAGGGGTCACTGAAGCTTTCTTT. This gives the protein CASSPGGTGVTEAFF.

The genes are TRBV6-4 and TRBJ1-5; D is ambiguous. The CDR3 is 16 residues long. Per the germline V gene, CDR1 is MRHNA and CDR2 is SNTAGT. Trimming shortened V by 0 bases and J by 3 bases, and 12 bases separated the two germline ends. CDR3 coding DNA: TGTGCCAGCAGTGACTCGCCGGGGAGGAACAATCAGCCCCAGCATTTT. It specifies CASSDSPGRNNQPQHF.

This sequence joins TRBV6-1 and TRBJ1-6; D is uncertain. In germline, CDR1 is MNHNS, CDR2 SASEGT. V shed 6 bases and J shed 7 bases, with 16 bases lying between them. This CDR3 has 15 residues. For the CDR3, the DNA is TGTGCCAGCAGGCCTACTACGGCGGTAAATTCACCCCTCCACTTT. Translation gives CASRPTTAVNSPLHF.

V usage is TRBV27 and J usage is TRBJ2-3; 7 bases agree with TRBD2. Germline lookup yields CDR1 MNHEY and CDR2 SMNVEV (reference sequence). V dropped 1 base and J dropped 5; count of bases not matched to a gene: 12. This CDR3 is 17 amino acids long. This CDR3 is CASSLFVEPGRVDTQYF. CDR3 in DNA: TGTGCCAGCAGTTTATTCGTCGAGCCAGGGAGGGTAGATACGCAGTATTTT.

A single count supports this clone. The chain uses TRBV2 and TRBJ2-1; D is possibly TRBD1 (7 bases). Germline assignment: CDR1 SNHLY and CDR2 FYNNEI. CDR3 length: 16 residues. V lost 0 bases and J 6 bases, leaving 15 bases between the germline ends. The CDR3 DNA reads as TGTGCCAGCAGTGAAGCGCTTCCAGGGGGGAGCAATGAGCAGTTCTTC. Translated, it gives CASSEALPGGSNEQFF.

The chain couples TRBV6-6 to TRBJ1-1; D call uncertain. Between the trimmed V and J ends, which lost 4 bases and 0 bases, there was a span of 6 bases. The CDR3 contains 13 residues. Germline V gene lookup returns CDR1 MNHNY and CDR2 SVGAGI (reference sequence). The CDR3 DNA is TGTGCCAGCAGTTCCTATATGAACACTGAAGCTTTCTTT. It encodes CASSSYMNTEAFF.

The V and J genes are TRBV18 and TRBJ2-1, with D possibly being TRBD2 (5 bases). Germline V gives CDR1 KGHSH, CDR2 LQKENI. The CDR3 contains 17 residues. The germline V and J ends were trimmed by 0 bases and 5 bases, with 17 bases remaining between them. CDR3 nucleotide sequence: TGTGCCAGCTCACCACCTTGGACTCCCCTCCCCCACAATGAGCAGTTCTTC. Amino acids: CASSPPWTPLPHNEQFF.

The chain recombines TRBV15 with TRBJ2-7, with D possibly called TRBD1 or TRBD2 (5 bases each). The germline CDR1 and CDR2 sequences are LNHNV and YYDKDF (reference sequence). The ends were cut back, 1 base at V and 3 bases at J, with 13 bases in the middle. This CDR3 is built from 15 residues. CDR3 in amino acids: CATSRGGSLIYEQYF. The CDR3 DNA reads TGTGCCACCAGCAGAGGGGGGAGCCTGATCTACGAGCAGTACTTC.

This CDR3 is CASSDTGWAGYTF. The CDR3 nucleotides read TGTGCCAGCAGTGATACCGGATGGGCTGGCTACACCTTC. The chain couples TRBV2 to TRBJ1-2; D uncertain. CDR3 length: 13 amino acids. Trimming stripped 3 bases from V and 7 bases from J, with 12 bases between. Germline-derived CDR1 and CDR2 are SNHLY and FYNNEI.

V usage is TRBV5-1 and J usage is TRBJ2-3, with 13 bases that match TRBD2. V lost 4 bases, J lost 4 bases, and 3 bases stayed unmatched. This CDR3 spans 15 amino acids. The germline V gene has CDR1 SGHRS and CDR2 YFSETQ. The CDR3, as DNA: TGCGCCAGCAGCCAGGGACTAGCGGGACCAGATACGCAGTATTTT. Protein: CASSQGLAGPDTQYF.

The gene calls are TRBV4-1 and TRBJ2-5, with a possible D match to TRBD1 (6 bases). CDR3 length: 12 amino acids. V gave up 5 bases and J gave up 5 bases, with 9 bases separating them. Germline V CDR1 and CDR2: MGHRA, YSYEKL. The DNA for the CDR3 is TGCGCCAGCAGCACCGACAGGGAGACCCAGTACTTC. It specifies CASSTDRETQYF.

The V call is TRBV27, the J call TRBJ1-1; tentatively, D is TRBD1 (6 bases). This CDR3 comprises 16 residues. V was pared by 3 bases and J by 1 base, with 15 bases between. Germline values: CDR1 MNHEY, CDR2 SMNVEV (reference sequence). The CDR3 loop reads CASSFVGGRGNTEAFF. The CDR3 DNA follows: TGTGCCAGCAGTTTTGTTGGCGGCAGGGGGAACACTGAAGCTTTCTTT.

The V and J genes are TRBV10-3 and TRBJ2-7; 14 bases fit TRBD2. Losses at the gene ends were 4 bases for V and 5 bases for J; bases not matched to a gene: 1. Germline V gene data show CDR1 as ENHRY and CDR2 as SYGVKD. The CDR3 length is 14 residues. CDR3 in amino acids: CAISAGLAGDEQYF. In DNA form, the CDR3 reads TGTGCCATCAGTGCGGGACTAGCGGGAGACGAGCAGTACTTC.

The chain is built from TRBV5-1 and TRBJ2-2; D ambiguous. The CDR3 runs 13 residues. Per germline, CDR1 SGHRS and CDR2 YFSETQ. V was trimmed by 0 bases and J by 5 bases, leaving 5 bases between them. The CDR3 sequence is CASSLVMTGELFF. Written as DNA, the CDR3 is TGCGCCAGCAGCTTGGTGATGACCGGGGAGCTGTTTTTT.

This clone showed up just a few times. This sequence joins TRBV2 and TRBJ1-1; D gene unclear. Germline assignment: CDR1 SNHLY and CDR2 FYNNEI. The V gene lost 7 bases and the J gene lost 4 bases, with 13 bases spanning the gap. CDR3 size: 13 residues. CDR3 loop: CASMRRVGTEAFF. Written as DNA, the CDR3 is TGTGCCAGCATGAGAAGGGTAGGCACTGAAGCTTTCTTT. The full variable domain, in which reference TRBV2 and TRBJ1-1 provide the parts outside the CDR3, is EPEVTQTPSHQVTQMGQEVILRCVPISNHLYFYWYRQILGQKVEFLVSFYNNEISEKSEIFDDQFSVERPDGSNFTLKIRSTKLEDSAMYFCASMRRVGTEAFFGQGTRLTVV.

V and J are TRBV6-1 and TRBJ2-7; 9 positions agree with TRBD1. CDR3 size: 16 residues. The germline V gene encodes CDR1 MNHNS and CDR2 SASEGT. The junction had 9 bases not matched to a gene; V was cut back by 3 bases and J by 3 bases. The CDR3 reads CASSDGQGKFRYEQYF. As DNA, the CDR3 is TGTGCCAGCAGTGACGGACAGGGGAAATTCCGCTACGAGCAGTACTTC.

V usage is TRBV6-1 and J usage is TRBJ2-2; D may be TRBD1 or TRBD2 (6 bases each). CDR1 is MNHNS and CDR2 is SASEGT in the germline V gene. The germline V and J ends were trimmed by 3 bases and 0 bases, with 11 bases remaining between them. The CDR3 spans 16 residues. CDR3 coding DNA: TGTGCCAGCAGTGATCTCGGGGGCACGAACACCGGGGAGCTGTTTTTT. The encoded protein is CASSDLGGTNTGELFF.

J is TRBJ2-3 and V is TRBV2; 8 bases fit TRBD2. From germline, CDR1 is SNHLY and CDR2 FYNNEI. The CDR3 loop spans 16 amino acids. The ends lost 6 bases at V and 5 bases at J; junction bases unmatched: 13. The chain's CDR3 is CASSRGMAGGIDTQYF. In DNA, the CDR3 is TGTGCCAGCAGCCGGGGGATGGCGGGAGGAATAGATACGCAGTATTTT.

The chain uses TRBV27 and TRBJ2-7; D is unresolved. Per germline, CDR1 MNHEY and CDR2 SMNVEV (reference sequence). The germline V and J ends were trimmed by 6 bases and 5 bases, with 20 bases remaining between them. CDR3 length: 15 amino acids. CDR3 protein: CASRSRVGFVNEQYF. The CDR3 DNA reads TGTGCCAGCAGGTCAAGGGTAGGTTTTGTTAACGAGCAGTACTTC.

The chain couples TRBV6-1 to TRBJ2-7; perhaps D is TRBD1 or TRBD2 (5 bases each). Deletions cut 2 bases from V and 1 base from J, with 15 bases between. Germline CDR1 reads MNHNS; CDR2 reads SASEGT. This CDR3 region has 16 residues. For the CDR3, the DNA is TGTGCCAGCAGTGAATTCGGGGCGGTCCAATCCTACGAGCAGTACTTC. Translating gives CASSEFGAVQSYEQYF.

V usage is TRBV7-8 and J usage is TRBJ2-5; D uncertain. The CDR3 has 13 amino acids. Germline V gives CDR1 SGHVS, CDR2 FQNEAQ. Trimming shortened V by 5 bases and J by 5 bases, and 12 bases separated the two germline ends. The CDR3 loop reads CASSLEKVETQYF. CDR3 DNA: TGTGCCAGCAGCCTAGAGAAGGTTGAGACCCAGTACTTC.